This TCR beta chain was obtained from a study of persistence of HIV-infected CD4 T cells. Sequencing used immunoSEQ version 4 in survey mode. TCRdb's copy holds only in-frame clones and misses some; the assay was immunoSEQ multiplex PCR. The profile shows 8,000 or so clones, under 80% of them singletons. Study-level results: TCRbeta richness was lower in CMV- and Gag-responding cells than in anti-CD3/anti-CD28-responding cells.

Trimming pared 6 bases from V and 1 base from J, leaving 9 bases between. This CDR3 comprises 13 residues. Germline CDR1 LNHDA, CDR2 SQIVND (reference sequence). Lysates of CMV-infected fibroblasts at approximately 9.4 ug/mL stimulated these cells. Responding CD4+ T cells were sorted by upregulation of both CD40 ligand and CD69. CD8+ T cells were removed from PBMCs prior to stimulation. As concerns this clone: No antigen is known for it.

This sequence was found in an adult man with HIV who was CMV-seropositive. The chain combines TRBV19 with TRBJ1-1, with D tentatively TRBD1 (5 bases). The sequencing used CD4+ T cells sorted from PBMCs after roughly 18-hour stimulation, collected from a patient who received antiretroviral therapy. The DNA for the CDR3 is TGTGCCAGTAGCCGGGGGGGGAACACTGAAGCTTTCTTT. Translated: CASSRGGNTEAFF. Drawing the rest from reference TRBV19 and TRBJ1-1, the complete variable domain is DGGITQSPKYLFRKEGQNVTLSCEQNLNHDAMYWYRQDPGQGLRLIYYSQIVNDFQKGDIAEGYSVSREKKESFPLTVTSAQKNPTAFYLCASSRGGNTEAFFGQGTRLTVV.